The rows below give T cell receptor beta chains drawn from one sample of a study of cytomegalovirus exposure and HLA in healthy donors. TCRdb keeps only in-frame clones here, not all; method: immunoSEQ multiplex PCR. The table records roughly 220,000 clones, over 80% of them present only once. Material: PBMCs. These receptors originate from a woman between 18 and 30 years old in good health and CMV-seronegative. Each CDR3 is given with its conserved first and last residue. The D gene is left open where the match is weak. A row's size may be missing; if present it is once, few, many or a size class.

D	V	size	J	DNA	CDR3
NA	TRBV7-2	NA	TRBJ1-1	TGTGCCAGCAGCCAGGACACATCCATGAACACTGAAGCTTTCTTT	CASSQDTSMNTEAFF
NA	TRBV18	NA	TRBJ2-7	TGTGCCAGCTCACCACCGGGGGGGCATTTAGCCTACGAGCAGTACTTC	CASSPPGGHLAYEQYF
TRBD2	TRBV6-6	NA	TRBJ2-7	TGTGCCAGCAGTATCTCTAGCGGGAGTTACGAGCAGTACTTC	CASSISSGSYEQYF
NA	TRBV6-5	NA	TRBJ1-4	TGTGCCAGCAGTTCAGATTGGGCCGCAACTAATGAAAAACTGTTTTTT	CASSSDWAATNEKLFF
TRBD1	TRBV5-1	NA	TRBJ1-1	TGCGCCAGCAGCGAATGGCCCAGGGGGAGGACTGAAGCTTTCTTT	CASSEWPRGRTEAFF
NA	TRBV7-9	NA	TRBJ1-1	TGTGCCAGCAGCTGGAATCGGGGCACTGAAGCTTTCTTT	CASSWNRGTEAFF
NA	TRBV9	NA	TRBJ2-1	TGTGCCAGCAGCGTAGTAGCGCCCCAGAGCTCCTACAATGAGCAGTTCTTC	CASSVVAPQSSYNEQFF
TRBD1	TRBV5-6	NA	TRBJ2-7	TGTGCCAGCAGCTGGGGACAGCCCTATTACTCCTACGAGCAGTACTTC	CASSWGQPYYSYEQYF
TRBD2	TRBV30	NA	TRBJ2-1	TGTGCCTGGCGAACCGGGACTAGCGGACATTACAATGAGCAGTTCTTC	CAWRTGTSGHYNEQFF
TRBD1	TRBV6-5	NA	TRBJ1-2	TGTGCCAGCAGCCGGGACAGAACTAACTATGGCTACACCTTC	CASSRDRTNYGYTF
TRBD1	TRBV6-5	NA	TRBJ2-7	TGTGCCAGCAACTCGGACAGGGGATACGAGCAGTACTTC	CASNSDRGYEQYF
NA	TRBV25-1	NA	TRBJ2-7	TGTGCCAGCAGTCCAAACTACGAGCAGTACTTC	CASSPNYEQYF
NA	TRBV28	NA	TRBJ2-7	TGTGCCAGCAAGAGCGGGCTTCCGCTCGAGCAGTACTTC	CASKSGLPLEQYF
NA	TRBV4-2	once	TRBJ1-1	TGTGCCAGCAGGGTCAGGGGTGGGAACACTGAAGCTTTCTTT	CASRVRGGNTEAFF
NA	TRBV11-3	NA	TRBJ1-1	TGTGCCAGCAGCTTTGGTCGAGGGCGACCACAAAACACTGAAGCTTTCTTT	CASSFGRGRPQNTEAFF
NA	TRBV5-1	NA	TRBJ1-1	TGCGCCAGCAGCTTGGCCCGGACAGAAGAAGCTTTCTTT	CASSLARTEEAFF
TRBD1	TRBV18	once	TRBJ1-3	TGTGCCAGCTCGACCGACAGGGCTGGAAACACCATATATTTT	CASSTDRAGNTIYF
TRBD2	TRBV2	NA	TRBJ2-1	TGTGCCAGCAGTGAAGGTAGACTAGCAAATGAGCAGTTCTTC	CASSEGRLANEQFF
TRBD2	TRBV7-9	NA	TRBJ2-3	TGTGCCAGCAGCCCCCGGCCGACTAGCGGGAGGTGGACGCAGTATTTT	CASSPRPTSGRWTQYF